This T cell receptor (beta chain) came from a study of patients and donors after allogeneic stem cell transplantation. TCRdb redid the calling of the RT-PCR reads with MiXCR, one entry per CDR3 protein. The sample contains over a thousand distinct CDR3 sequences, around 35% of which appear only once. The V gene lost 1 base and the J gene lost 0 bases, with 10 bases spanning the gap. Germline V gene data show CDR1 as GTSNPN and CDR2 as SVGIG (reference sequence). This CDR3 has 15 residues. This clonotype was seen a few times. Specimen: blood, either unsorted or a sorted T cell fraction (not recorded which). The chain uses TRBV30 and TRBJ2-1, with TRBD2 as a possible D gene (6 bases). This clonotype was sampled from a human donor who was either an allogeneic HSCT recipient or a stem cell or donor lymphocyte infusion donor (not recorded which). It is not recorded whose cells these are; they may come from a transplant donor. The CDR3 loop reads CAWSARGLSYNEQFF. The CDR3 DNA follows: TGTGCCTGGAGTGCAAGGGGACTCTCCTACAATGAGCAGTTCTTC.